Below are 22 T cell receptor beta chains sequenced from a single sample in a study of blood T cells in healthy people across ages. Then a second PCR, running roughly 7 to 11 cycles, was carried out with a sample-barcoded 5' primer and a J-beta primer mix. TCRdb redid the calling of the 5' RACE reads with MiXCR, one entry per CDR3 protein. Among some 1.6 million distinct CDR3 sequences, 30% to 40% were seen once, and the ten largest hold about 11%. The sequenced material came from blood. The receptors shown here come from a woman aged 30 to 39 in good health.

This clonotype was seen once. Since a much larger clone is just one base distant, this may be a read error. The V call is TRBV29-1, the J call TRBJ2-4; no reliable D call. The J call is uncertain, as TRBJ2-7 better fits the DNA end. The CDR3 extends over 13 amino acids. The germline V gene encodes CDR1 SQVTM and CDR2 ANQGSEA. Here the CDR3 DNA reads TGCAGCGTTGAAGGACATAACTCCTACGAGCAGTACGTC. Protein: CSVEGHNSYEQYV.

There are a few counts of this clonotype. The chain carries TRBV9 and TRBJ1-1, with D possibly being TRBD1 (5 bases). Germline-derived CDR1 and CDR2 are SGDLS and YYNGEE. This CDR3 has 14 amino acids. V was clipped by 2 bases and J by 4 bases, with 12 bases between them. CDR3 nucleotide sequence: TGTGCCAGCAGCGTTGAGGGTAGGGGCACTGAAGCTTTCTTT. It codes for CASSVEGRGTEAFF.

This rearrangement joins TRBV12-3 or TRBV12-4 to TRBJ1-5, with D possibly TRBD1 on 5 matching bases. The V end lost 9 bases, the J end lost 0 bases, and 12 bases lay between the germline ends. The CDR3 spans 14 residues. For the CDR3, the DNA is TGTGCCAGTGGGAGGGGATATAGCAATCAGCCCCAGCATTTT. Its protein product is CASGRGYSNQPQHF.

This chain connects TRBV5-1 to TRBJ2-1; no reliable D call. Germline assignment: CDR1 SGHRS and CDR2 YFSETQ. The length of the CDR3 is 13 residues. V dropped 3 bases and J dropped 2 bases, with 6 bases sitting between them. The CDR3 region has the DNA TGCGCCAGCAGCTATAATACCTACAATGAGCAGTTCTTC. Protein: CASSYNTYNEQFF.

V and J are TRBV7-9 and TRBJ1-1; possible D gene TRBD1, 6 bases. V lost 3 bases and J lost 0, with 14 bases in between. CDR1 is SEHNR, CDR2 FQNEAQ, per germline (reference sequence). The CDR3 contains 16 residues. This CDR3 reads CASSLLFGTLNTEAFF. The CDR3 DNA is TGTGCCAGCAGCTTGCTGTTTGGGACACTGAACACTGAAGCTTTCTTT.

The chain is built from TRBV28 and TRBJ2-3; 9 nucleotides agree with TRBD2. J gave up 10 bases and V 3 bases, and 23 bases lay outside the gene matches. The CDR3 has 19 residues. CDR1 and CDR2 (germline): MDHEN, SYDVKM. CDR3 nucleotides: TGTGCCAGCAGTTTGCCCTCCCGGGGTAGCGGGAGCCCCGCAAGAGCGCAGTATTTT. Its translation is CASSLPSRGSGSPARAQYF.

The rearrangement uses TRBV12-3 or TRBV12-4 and TRBJ2-3; D gene ambiguous. Trimming took off 3 bases at V and 3 bases at J, with 7 bases between the two ends. This CDR3 is built from 13 residues. CDR3 residues: CASSLAKTDTQYF. CDR3 nucleotide sequence: TGTGCCAGCAGTTTGGCGAAAACAGATACGCAGTATTTT.

A few counts support this clonotype. This sequence joins TRBV11-2 and TRBJ2-7; D is undetermined. V shed 5 bases and J shed 0 bases, with 11 bases lying between them. Germline-derived CDR1 and CDR2 are SGHAT and FQNNGV. This CDR3 is built from 14 residues. CDR3 loop: CASSRIRSSYEQYF. The CDR3 DNA reads TGTGCCAGCAGCCGCATCAGGAGCTCCTACGAGCAGTACTTC.

The chain joins TRBV5-1 to TRBJ2-2, with D maybe TRBD1 (6 bases). Looked up from germline, CDR1 is SGHRS and CDR2 is YFSETQ. CDR3 size: 16 residues. V was clipped by 0 bases and J by 1 base, with 10 bases between them. The CDR3 here is CASSLDRVKNTGELFF. Here the CDR3 DNA reads TGCGCCAGCAGCTTGGACAGGGTGAAGAACACCGGGGAGCTGTTTTTT.

This clonotype has only a few counts. This chain uses TRBV20-1 with TRBJ2-5, with a possible D match to TRBD1 (5 bases). Germline V lookup: CDR1 DFQATT, CDR2 SNEGSKA (reference sequence). The CDR3 totals 11 residues. Trimming left V 5 bases short and J 1 base short, with 5 bases between. The CDR3 sequence: CSADSQETQYF. Here the CDR3 DNA reads TGCAGTGCTGACAGCCAAGAGACCCAGTACTTC.

The chain employs TRBV9 and TRBJ1-2; 7 nucleotides line up with TRBD1. The CDR3 consists of 14 residues. V was clipped by 4 bases and J by 4 bases; unmatched bases: 7. Per the germline V gene, CDR1 is SGDLS and CDR2 is YYNGEE. This chain's CDR3 is CASSPATGSYGYTF. As DNA, the CDR3 is TGTGCCAGCAGCCCGGCGACAGGGTCCTATGGCTACACCTTC.

Concerning this clonotype: One junction end does not reproduce the germline sequence, and a read error may be involved. This chain uses TRBV20-1 with TRBJ1-1, with 7 bases that match TRBD1. CDR3 length: 15 residues. The germline CDR1 and CDR2 sequences are DFQATT and SNEGSKA (reference sequence). In DNA, the CDR3 is TGCAGTGCTAGGGACCCACTACAGGGGAACACTAAAGCTTTCTTT. This sequence encodes CSARDPLQGNTKAFF.

At least ten counts were recorded for this clonotype. V and J are TRBV7-2 and TRBJ2-7, with a tentative D call TRBD2 (5 bases). V lost 5 bases, J lost 0 bases, and 11 bases lay in between. The germline V gene encodes CDR1 SGHTA and CDR2 FQGNSA. The CDR3 spans 14 residues. The CDR3 region is CASSRDYSSYEQYF. The CDR3 DNA reads TGTGCCAGCAGCCGTGACTATTCCTCCTACGAGCAGTACTTC.

This clonotype showed up just a few times. J is TRBJ2-7 and V is TRBV11-2; D is perhaps TRBD2 (6 bases). Germline V gene data show CDR1 as SGHAT and CDR2 as FQNNGV. This CDR3 has 16 amino acids. The V end lost 1 base, the J end lost 7 bases, and 20 bases lay between the germline ends. The CDR3 spells CASSLGRGGISSEQYF. The CDR3 DNA follows: TGTGCCAGCAGCTTAGGCCGTGGGGGGATATCGAGTGAGCAGTACTTC.

The V call is TRBV30, the J call TRBJ2-7, with D perhaps matching TRBD2 (6 bases). The last part of the DNA fits TRBJ2-5 better; the J call may be wrong. Germline-derived CDR1 and CDR2 are GTSNPN and SVGIG (reference sequence). The CDR3 runs to 14 residues. The CDR3 loop is CAWMLRDFQETQYF. CDR3 nucleotide sequence: TGTGCCTGGATGCTCAGGGACTTCCAAGAGACCCAGTACTTC.

Details on this clonotype: A read error is possible here, since a much larger clone lies one base away. The chain carries TRBV29-1 and TRBJ2-1, with D possibly being TRBD2 (5 bases). The CDR3 loop spans 13 amino acids. Germline V gene data show CDR1 as SQVTM and CDR2 as ANQGSEA. The CDR3 loop reads CGVGTGTYNEQFF. The CDR3 DNA is TGCGGCGTTGGAACGGGGACCTACAATGAGCAGTTCTTC.

CDR3 loop: CASSLVPPRGTDVPILHF. The DNA of the CDR3 is TGTGCCAGCAGCTTAGTACCACCCCGCGGGACAGATGTCCCGATTCTCCACTTT. The genes are TRBV7-9 and TRBJ1-6; 7 bases are a match to TRBD1. Unmatched junction bases numbered 22, after V lost 1 base and J lost 16 bases. Germline V gene lookup returns CDR1 SEHNR and CDR2 FQNEAQ (reference sequence). CDR3 length equals 18 residues.

The V call is TRBV7-2, the J call TRBJ2-1, with D perhaps given as TRBD1 or TRBD2 (6 bases each). Germline CDR1 reads SGHTA; CDR2 reads FQGNSA. Trimming took off 5 bases at V and 5 bases at J, with 19 bases between the two ends. CDR3 size: 16 residues. CDR3 protein: CASSPIGGLLHNEQFF. For the CDR3, the DNA is TGTGCCAGCAGCCCGATAGGGGGGTTACTACACAATGAGCAGTTCTTC.

J is TRBJ2-3 and V is TRBV28; TRBD2 is a possible D gene (5 bases). CDR3 length: 15 residues. CDR1 MDHEN and CDR2 SYDVKM come from the germline V gene. Trimming stripped 5 bases from V and 2 bases from J, with 14 bases between. CDR3 sequence (DNA): TGTGCCAGCAGTCCCTTAGGGAGCATCACAGATACGCAGTATTTT. Protein product: CASSPLGSITDTQYF.

The chain carries TRBV10-3 and TRBJ1-2, with TRBD1 matching 7 bases. V dropped 4 bases and J dropped 5; count of bases not matched to a gene: 4. The CDR3 contains 13 residues. Germline CDR1 ENHRY, CDR2 SYGVKD. The chain's CDR3 is CAISVIQGYGYTF. CDR3 DNA: TGTGCCATCAGTGTCATACAGGGGTATGGCTACACCTTC.

This chain joins TRBV7-3 and TRBJ2-3; 9 nucleotides match TRBD2. The CDR3 has 17 amino acids. Germline V gives CDR1 SGHTA, CDR2 FQGTGA. With V trimmed by 1 base and J by 3 bases, 8 bases remained unmatched. The chain's CDR3 is CASSLIVAGDGTDTQYF. The CDR3 DNA is TGTGCCAGCAGCTTAATCGTAGCGGGAGATGGAACAGATACGCAGTATTTT.

This clonotype occurred a few times. The V and J genes are TRBV20-1 and TRBJ2-2; D is unclear. The V end lost 3 bases, the J end lost 0 bases, and 8 bases lay between the germline ends. The CDR3 runs to 14 residues. The germline gives CDR1 DFQATT, CDR2 SNEGSKA (reference sequence). This chain's CDR3 is CSASEDANTGELFF. CDR3 bases: TGCAGTGCTAGTGAAGACGCGAACACCGGGGAGCTGTTTTTT.